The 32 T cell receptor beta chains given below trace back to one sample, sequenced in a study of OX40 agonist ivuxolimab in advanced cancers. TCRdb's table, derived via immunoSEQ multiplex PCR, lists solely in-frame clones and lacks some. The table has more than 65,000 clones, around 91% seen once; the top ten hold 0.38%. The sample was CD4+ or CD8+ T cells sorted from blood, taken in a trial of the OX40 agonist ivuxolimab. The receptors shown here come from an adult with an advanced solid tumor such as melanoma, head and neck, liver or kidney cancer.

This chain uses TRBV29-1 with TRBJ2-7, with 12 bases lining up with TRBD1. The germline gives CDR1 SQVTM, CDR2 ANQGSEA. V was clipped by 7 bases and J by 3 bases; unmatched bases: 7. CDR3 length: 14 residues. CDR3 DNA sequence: TGCAGCGCCCACCGGGACAGGGGGCTCTACGAGCAGTACTTC. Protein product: CSAHRDRGLYEQYF.

The CDR3, as DNA: TGCGCCAGCAGCTTGACTAGCGTGGGCACAGATACGCAGTATTTT. Residues: CASSLTSVGTDTQYF. V and J are TRBV5-1 and TRBJ2-3; 7 bases line up with TRBD2. CDR1 and CDR2 from the germline V gene are SGHRS and YFSETQ. This CDR3 is 15 amino acids long. V trimming: 1 base; J trimming: 1 base; junction bases outside the gene matches: 3.

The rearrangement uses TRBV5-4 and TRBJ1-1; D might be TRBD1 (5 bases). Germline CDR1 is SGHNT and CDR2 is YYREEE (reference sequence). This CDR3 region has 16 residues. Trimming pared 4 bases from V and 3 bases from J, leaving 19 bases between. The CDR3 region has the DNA TGTGCCAGCAGCCCGAATATCGGGGGAGGGGACACTGAAGCTTTCTTT. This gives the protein CASSPNIGGGDTEAFF. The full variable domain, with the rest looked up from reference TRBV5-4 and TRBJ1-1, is ETGVTQSPTHLIKTRGQQVTLRCSSQSGHNTVSWYQQALGQGPQFIFQYYREEENGRGNFPPRFSGLQFPNYSSELNVNALELDDSALYLCASSPNIGGGDTEAFFGQGTRLTVV.

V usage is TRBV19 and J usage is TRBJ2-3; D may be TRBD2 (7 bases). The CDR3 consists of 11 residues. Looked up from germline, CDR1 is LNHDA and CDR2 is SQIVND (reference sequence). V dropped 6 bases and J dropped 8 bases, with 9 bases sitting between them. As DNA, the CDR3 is TGTGCCAGTAGGGGAGGGGGTACGCAGTATTTT. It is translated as CASRGGGTQYF. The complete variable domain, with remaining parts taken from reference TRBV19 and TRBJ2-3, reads DGGITQSPKYLFRKEGQNVTLSCEQNLNHDAMYWYRQDPGQGLRLIYYSQIVNDFQKGDIAEGYSVSREKKESFPLTVTSAQKNPTAFYLCASRGGGTQYFGPGTRLTVL.

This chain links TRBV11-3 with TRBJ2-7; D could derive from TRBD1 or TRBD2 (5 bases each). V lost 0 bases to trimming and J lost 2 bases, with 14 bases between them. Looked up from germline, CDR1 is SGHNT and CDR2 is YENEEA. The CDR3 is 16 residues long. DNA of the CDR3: TGTGCCAGCAGCTTAGATGGGGACCAACCTACCTACGAGCAGTACTTC. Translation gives CASSLDGDQPTYEQYF.

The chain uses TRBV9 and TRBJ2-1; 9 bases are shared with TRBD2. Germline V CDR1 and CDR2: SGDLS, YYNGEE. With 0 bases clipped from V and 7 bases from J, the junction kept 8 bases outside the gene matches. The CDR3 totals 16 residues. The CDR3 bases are TGTGCCAGCAGCGTAGCGGGTAGCGGGAGCCCAAATGAGCAGTTCTTC. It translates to CASSVAGSGSPNEQFF.

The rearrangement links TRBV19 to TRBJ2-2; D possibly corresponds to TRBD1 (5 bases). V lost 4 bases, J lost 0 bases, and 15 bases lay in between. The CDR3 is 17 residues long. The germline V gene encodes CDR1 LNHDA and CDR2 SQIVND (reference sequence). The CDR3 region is CASSKDSLDTNTGELFF. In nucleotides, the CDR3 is TGTGCCAGTAGTAAAGACAGCCTTGATACGAACACCGGGGAGCTGTTTTTT. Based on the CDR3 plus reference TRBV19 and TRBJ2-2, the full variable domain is DGGITQSPKYLFRKEGQNVTLSCEQNLNHDAMYWYRQDPGQGLRLIYYSQIVNDFQKGDIAEGYSVSREKKESFPLTVTSAQKNPTAFYLCASSKDSLDTNTGELFFGEGSRLTVL.

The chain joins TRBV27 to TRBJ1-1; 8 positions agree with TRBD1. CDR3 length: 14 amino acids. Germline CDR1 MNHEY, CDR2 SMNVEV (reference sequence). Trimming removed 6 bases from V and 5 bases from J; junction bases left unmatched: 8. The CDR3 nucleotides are TGTGCCAGCAGCCCGACAGGGGCGAGGACTGAAGCTTTCTTT. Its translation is CASSPTGARTEAFF.

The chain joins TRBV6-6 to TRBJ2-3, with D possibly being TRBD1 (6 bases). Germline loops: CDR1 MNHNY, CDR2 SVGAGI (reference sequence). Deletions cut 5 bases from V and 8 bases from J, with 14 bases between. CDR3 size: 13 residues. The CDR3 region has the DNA TGTGCCAGCAGTCAAAACAGGGATGGTACGCAGTATTTT. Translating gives CASSQNRDGTQYF.

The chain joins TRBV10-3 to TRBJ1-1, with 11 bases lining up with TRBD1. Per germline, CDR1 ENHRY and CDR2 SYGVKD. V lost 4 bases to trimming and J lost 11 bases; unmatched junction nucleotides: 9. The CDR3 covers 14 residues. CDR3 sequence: CAISAPGQGDGAFF. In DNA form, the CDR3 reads TGTGCCATCAGTGCCCCGGGACAGGGGGATGGGGCTTTCTTT.

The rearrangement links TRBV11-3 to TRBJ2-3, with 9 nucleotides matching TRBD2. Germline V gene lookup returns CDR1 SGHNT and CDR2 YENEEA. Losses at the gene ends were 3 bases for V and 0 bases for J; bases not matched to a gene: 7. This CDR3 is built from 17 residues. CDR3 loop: CASSLGGLAESTDTQYF. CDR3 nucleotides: TGTGCCAGCAGCTTGGGGGGACTAGCAGAGAGCACAGATACGCAGTATTTT.

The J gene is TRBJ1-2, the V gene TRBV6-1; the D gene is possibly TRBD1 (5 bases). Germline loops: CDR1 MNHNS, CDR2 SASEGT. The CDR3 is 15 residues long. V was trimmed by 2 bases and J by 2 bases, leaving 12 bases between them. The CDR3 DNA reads TGTGCCAGCAGTGAAATCGGGACGGCCAACTATGGCTACACCTTC. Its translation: CASSEIGTANYGYTF.

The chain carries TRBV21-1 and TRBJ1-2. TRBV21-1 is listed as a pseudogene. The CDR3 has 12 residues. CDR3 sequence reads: CASSKGRCGYTF. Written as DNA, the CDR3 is TGTGCCAGCAGCAAAGGTAGGTGTGGCTACACCTTC.

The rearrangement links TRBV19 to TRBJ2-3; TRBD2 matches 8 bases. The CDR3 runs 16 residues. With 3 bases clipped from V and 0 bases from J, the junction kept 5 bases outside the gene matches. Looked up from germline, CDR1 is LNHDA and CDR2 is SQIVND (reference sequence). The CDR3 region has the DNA TGTGCCAGTAGTATGGGTAGCGGGACGAGCACAGATACGCAGTATTTT. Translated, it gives CASSMGSGTSTDTQYF.

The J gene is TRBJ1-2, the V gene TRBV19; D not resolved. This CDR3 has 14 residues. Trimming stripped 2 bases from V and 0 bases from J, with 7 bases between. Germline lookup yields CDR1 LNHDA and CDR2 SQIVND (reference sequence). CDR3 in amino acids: CASSIQVANYGYTF. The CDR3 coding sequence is TGTGCCAGTAGTATACAGGTCGCTAACTATGGCTACACCTTC.

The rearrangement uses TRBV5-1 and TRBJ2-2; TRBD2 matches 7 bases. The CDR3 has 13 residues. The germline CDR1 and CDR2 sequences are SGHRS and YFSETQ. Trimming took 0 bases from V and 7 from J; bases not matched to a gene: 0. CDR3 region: CASSLGEGGELFF. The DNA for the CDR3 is TGCGCCAGCAGCTTGGGGGAGGGCGGGGAGCTGTTTTTT.

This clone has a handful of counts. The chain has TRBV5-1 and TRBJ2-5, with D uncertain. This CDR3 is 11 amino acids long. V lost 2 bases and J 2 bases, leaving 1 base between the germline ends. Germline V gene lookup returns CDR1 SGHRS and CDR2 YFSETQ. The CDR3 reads CASSLQETQYF. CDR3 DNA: TGCGCCAGCAGCTTACAAGAGACCCAGTACTTC.

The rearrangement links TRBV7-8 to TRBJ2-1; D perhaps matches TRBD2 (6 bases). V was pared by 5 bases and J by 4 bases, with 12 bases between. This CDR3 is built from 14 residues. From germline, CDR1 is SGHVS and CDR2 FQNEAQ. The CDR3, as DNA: TGTGCCAGCAGCCAGGGACGGGAGTACAATGAGCAGTTCTTC. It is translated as CASSQGREYNEQFF.

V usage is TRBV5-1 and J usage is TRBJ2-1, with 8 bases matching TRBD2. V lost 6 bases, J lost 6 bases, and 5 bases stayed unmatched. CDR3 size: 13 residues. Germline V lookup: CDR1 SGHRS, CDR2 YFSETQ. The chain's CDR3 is CASTSGGFNEQFF. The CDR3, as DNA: TGCGCCAGCACCAGCGGGGGTTTCAATGAGCAGTTCTTC.

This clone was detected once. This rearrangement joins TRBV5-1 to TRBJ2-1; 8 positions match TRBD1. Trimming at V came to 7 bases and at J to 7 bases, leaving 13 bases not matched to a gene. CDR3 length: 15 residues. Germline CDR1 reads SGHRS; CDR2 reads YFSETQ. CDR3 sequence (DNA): TGCGCCAGCTTCGGTTCAAACAGGGGGGCAAATGAGCAGTTCTTC. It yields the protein CASFGSNRGANEQFF.

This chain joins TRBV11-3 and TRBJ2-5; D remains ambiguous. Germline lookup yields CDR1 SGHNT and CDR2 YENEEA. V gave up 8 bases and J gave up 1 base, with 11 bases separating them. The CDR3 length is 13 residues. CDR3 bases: TGTGCCAGCGCACGGGCCGGCCAAGAGACCCAGTACTTC. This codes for CASARAGQETQYF.

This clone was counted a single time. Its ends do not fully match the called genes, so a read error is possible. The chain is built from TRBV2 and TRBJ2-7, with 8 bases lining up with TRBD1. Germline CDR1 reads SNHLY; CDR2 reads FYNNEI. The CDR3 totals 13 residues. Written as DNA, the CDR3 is TGTGCCGGCAGGGCAGGGGGCTTGGAAATCCAGTACTTC. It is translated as CAGRAGGLEIQYF.

The CDR3 coding sequence is TGTGCCAGCAGCTTCGGGAGAGTCTACGAGCAGTACTTC. It translates to CASSFGRVYEQYF. V gene TRBV7-2 combines with J gene TRBJ2-7; D may be TRBD2 (6 bases). This CDR3 region has 13 residues. Looked up from germline, CDR1 is SGHTA and CDR2 is FQGNSA. Trimming removed 3 bases from V and 3 bases from J, with 9 bases in between. The full variable domain, with the rest looked up from reference TRBV7-2 and TRBJ2-7, is GAGVSQSPSNKVTEKGKDVELRCDPISGHTALYWYRQSLGQGLEFLIYFQGNSAPDKSGLPSDRFSAERTGGSVSTLTIQRTQQEDSAVYLCASSFGRVYEQYFGPGTRLTVT.

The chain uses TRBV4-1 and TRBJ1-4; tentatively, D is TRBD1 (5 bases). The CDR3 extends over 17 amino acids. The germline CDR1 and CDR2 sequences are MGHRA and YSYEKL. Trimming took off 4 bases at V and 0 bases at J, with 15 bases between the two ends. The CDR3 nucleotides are TGCGCCAGCAGCCTGGCGACGGGGCCCCCAACTAATGAAAAACTGTTTTTT. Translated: CASSLATGPPTNEKLFF.

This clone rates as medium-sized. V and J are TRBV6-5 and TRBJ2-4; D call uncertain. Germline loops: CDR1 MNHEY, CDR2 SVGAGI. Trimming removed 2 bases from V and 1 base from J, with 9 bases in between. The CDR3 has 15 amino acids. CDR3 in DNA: TGTGCCAGCAGTTACAAGGGTTTGGCCAAAAACATTCAGTACTTC. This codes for CASSYKGLAKNIQYF.

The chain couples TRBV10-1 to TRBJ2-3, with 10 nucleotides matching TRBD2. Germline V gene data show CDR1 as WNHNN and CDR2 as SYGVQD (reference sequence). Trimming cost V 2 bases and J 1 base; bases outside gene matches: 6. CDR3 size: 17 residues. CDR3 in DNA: TGCGCCAGCAGTGAGGCTAGCGGGAGCCGGGGCACAGATACGCAGTATTTT. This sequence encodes CASSEASGSRGTDTQYF.

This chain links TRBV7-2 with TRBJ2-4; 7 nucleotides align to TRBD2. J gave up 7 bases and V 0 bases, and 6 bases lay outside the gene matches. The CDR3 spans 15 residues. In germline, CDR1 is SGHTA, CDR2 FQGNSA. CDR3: CASSLAVGGVNIQYF. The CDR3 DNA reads TGTGCCAGCAGCTTAGCGGTGGGAGGGGTGAACATTCAGTACTTC.

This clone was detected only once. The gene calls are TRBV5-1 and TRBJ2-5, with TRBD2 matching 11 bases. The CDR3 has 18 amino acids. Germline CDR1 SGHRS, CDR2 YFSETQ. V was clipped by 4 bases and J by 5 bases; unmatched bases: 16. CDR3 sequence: CASSRVGSSGRAGETQYF. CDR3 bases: TGCGCCAGCAGCCGAGTGGGGAGTAGCGGGAGGGCCGGGGAGACCCAGTACTTC.

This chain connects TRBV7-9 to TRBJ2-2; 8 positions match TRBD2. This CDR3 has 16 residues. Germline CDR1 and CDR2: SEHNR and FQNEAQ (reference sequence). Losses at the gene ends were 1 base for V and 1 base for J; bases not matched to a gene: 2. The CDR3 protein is CASSLGLAGNTGELFF. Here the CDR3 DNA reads TGTGCCAGCAGCTTAGGCCTAGCGGGGAACACCGGGGAGCTGTTTTTT.

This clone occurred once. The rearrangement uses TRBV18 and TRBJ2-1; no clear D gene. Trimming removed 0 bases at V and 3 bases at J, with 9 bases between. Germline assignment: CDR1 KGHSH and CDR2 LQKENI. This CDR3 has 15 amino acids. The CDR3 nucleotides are TGTGCCAGCTCACCACCAAGTGATAACTACAATGAGCAGTTCTTC. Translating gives CASSPPSDNYNEQFF.

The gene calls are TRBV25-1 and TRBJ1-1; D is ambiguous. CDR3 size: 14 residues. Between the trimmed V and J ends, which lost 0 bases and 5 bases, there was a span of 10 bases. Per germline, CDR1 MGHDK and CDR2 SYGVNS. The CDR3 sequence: CASSEYEGGTEAFF. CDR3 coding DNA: TGTGCCAGCAGTGAATACGAGGGAGGGACTGAAGCTTTCTTT.

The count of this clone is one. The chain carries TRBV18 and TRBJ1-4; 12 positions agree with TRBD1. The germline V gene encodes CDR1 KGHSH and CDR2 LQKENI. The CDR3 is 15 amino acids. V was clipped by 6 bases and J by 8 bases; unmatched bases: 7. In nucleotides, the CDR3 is TGTGCCAGCTCGCAAACCGGGACAGGGGGCGAAAAACTGTTTTTT. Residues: CASSQTGTGGEKLFF.